The source of this T cell receptor (beta chain) is a study of cytomegalovirus exposure and HLA in healthy donors (dated by TCRdb to 2016 to 2017). With regard to the full study: A later analysis indicated that the 95 to 150 validation repertoires were generated on the platform also employed for the approximately 670 repertoires of the first cohort. The study was designed to test whether signatures of past pathogen exposure could be identified by cataloging public T cell receptors. In addition to the first cohort of 666 subjects, a separate validation cohort of 100 to 150 different subjects was used. To predict cytomegalovirus infection status, the study brought together high-throughput TCR immunosequencing, statistical association of individual TCRs with disease status, and machine learning. Beyond this particular receptor, the publication reports: The classifier was reported to diagnose cytomegalovirus status with high specificity and sensitivity in both the original and validation cohorts. Three of the identified cytomegalovirus-associated TCR beta chains were confirmed in vitro to be specific for cytomegalovirus antigens. Across donors, most TCR sequences were observed very rarely, whereas some public TCRs were present in many individuals. A total of about 180 TCR beta chains were listed by the study as associated with cytomegalovirus. A later analysis lacked HLA typing for the validation cohort, so it scored co-occurrence in that cohort across all 120 or so repertoires. Of the cluster scores, 85% to 95% were above 0 in a later analysis, which found that TCRs clustered in the first cohort also tended to co-occur in the 120 validation repertoires. The authors suggested that the approach could potentially be extended to other disease states and immunological phenotypes.

Worth noting for this clone: Its recognized antigen is unknown. The record has no base qualities; no much larger clone is one base away.

The library was obtained by the immunoSEQ multiplex PCR assay. Per the source publication's procedure: A statistical classification framework was built to diagnose cytomegalovirus status from the catalog of TCR beta chain sequences. Held by TCRdb, this immuneACCESS table contains in-frame sequences only and omits some clones. Under half of the omission traces to an unresolved V gene where checked; the cause of the rest is unknown. That table is the source of V, J and clone size, and D and trimming were worked out from the DNA. A total of more than 250,000 clones appear in this sample, roughly 89% of them only once. The ten most abundant clones make up about 0.8% of the sample. Separate from the approximately 700-subject first cohort, the validation cohort of about 120 subjects was the group to which the donors belonged. Counted from cysteine to phenylalanine, this CDR3 has 16 amino acids. Just CDR3 DNA is preserved here, 48 bases in frame from base 1. For CDR1 and CDR2, the germline V gene lists SGDLS and YYNGEE. Here V drops 0 bases and J drops 5 bases, and the junction holds 6 bases not matched to any gene.

The sample consisted of PBMCs. The sequence links TRBV9 to TRBJ2-5, and 11 junctional nucleotides match TRBD2. This clonotype originated in a woman under 30 in good health and CMV-seronegative. The nucleotides are TGTGCCAGCAGCGTAGCTGGGACTAGCGGTCAGGAGACCCAGTACTTC. It translates to CASSVAGTSGQETQYF.